The present TCR beta chain was sequenced within a study of blood T cell repertoires in COVID-19. CDR1 MNHNY and CDR2 SVGAGI come from the germline V gene (reference sequence). The trim removed 5 bases at V and 1 base at J, leaving 6 bases unmatched. The length of the CDR3 is 16 residues. Some clones are missing from TCRdb's copy, which holds only in-frame ones; the method was immunoSEQ multiplex PCR. The sample records fewer than 60,000 clones, roughly 90% being singletons. The TCR was taken from a human donor in a cohort sampled during active COVID-19. Material for sequencing was peripheral blood. The rearrangement links TRBV6-6 to TRBJ1-5; 9 bases agree with TRBD1. CDR3 region: CASSRQGVGSNQPQHF. The CDR3, as DNA: TGTGCCAGCAGTCGACAGGGGGTAGGAAGCAATCAGCCCCAGCATTTT.